This TCR beta chain was sequenced in a study of OX40 agonist ivuxolimab in advanced cancers. The V end lost 2 bases, the J end lost 6 bases, and 5 bases lay between the germline ends. Germline V CDR1 and CDR2: SEHNR, FQNEAQ (reference sequence). The CDR3 consists of 11 residues. Profiled with immunoSEQ multiplex PCR; TCRdb holds only in-frame clones, not every one. The table lists about 48,000 clones, just under 90% of them singletons. Sample: CD4+ or CD8+ T cells sorted from blood, taken in a trial of the OX40 agonist ivuxolimab. This clonotype was sampled from an adult with an advanced solid tumor such as melanoma, head and neck, liver or kidney cancer. This sequence joins TRBV7-9 and TRBJ2-7; D is unclear. This chain's CDR3 is CASSLFSEQYF. The CDR3 coding sequence is TGTGCCAGCAGCTTATTCTCCGAGCAGTACTTC.